The following is a T cell receptor beta chain sequence with its context. The assay was immunoSEQ multiplex PCR, and TCRdb's table has in-frame clones only and misses some. The top ten hold roughly 0.17% of the sample, which has 85,000 to 100,000 clones, approximately 94% seen once. This entry belongs to a study of OX40 agonist ivuxolimab in advanced cancers. The trim removed 6 bases at V and 5 bases at J, leaving 14 bases unmatched. This CDR3 has 16 amino acids. Germline V gene lookup returns CDR1 SGHVS and CDR2 FQNEAQ. The clonotype was recovered from an adult with an advanced solid tumor such as melanoma, head and neck, liver or kidney cancer. The chain has TRBV7-8 and TRBJ1-1; TRBD1 matches at 8 bases. The specimen was CD4+ or CD8+ T cells sorted from blood, collected in a trial of the OX40 agonist ivuxolimab. CDR3 sequence (DNA): TGTGCCAGCAGTTCATTGAGACAGGGGAGCAATACTGAAGCTTTCTTT. Its translation: CASSSLRQGSNTEAFF.